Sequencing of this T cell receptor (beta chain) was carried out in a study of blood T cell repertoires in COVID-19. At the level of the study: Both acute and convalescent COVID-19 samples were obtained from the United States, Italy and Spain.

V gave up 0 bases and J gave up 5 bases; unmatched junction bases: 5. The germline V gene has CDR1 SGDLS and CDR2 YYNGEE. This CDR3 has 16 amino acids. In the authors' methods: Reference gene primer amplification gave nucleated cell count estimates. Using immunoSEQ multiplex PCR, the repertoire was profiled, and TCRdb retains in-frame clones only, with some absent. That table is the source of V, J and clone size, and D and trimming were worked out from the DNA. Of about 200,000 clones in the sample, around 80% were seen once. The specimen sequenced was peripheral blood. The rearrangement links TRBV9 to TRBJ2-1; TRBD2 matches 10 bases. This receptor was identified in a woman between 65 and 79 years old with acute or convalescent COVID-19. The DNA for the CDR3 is TGTGCCAGCAGCGTAGGAGGACTAGCGGTTAACAATGAGCAGTTCTTC. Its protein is CASSVGGLAVNNEQFF.